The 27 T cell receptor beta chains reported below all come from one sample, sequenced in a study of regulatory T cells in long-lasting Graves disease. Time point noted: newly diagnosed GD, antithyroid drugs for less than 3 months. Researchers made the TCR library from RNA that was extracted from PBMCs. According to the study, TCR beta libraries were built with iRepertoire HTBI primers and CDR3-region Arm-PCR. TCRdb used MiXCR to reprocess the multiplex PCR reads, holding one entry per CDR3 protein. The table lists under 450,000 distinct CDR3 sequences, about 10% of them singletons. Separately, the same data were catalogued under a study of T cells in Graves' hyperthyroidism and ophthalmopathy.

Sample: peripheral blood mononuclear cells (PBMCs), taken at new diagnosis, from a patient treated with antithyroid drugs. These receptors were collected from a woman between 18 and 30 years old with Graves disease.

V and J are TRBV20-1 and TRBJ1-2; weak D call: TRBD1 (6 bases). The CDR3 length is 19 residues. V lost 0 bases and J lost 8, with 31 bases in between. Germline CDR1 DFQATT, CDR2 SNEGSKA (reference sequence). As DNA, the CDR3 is TGCAGTGCTAGAGATACTAAAACCGGGCCTCGGACAGAACGAAAGGGCTACACCTTC. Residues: CSARDTKTGPRTERKGYTF.

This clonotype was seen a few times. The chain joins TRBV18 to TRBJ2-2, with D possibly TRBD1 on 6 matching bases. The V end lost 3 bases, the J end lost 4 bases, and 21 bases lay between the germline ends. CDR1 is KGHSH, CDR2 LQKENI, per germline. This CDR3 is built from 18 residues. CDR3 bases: TGTGCCAGCTCACCCACCCGTTTGGGGGCGCTATTCACCGGGGAGCTGTTTTTT. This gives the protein CASSPTRLGALFTGELFF. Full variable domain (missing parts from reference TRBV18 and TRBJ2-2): NAGVMQNPRHLVRRRGQEARLRCSPMKGHSHVYWYRQLPEEGLKFMVYLQKENIIDESGMPKERFSAEFPKEGPSILRIQQVVRGDSAAYFCASSPTRLGALFTGELFFGEGSRLTVL.

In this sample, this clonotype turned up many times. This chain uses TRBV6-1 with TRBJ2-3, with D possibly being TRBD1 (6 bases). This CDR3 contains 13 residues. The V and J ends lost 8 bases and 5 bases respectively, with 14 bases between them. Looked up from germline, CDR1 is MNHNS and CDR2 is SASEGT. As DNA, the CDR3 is TGTGCCAGCCGGTTGACAGGAGGAGATACGCAGTATTTT. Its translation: CASRLTGGDTQYF.

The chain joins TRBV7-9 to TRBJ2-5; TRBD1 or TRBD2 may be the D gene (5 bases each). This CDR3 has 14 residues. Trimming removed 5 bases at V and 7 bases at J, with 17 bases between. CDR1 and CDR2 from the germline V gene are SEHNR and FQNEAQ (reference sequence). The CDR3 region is CASSHPGTMGTQYF. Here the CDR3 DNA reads TGTGCCAGCAGCCATCCCGGGACCATGGGGACCCAGTACTTC.

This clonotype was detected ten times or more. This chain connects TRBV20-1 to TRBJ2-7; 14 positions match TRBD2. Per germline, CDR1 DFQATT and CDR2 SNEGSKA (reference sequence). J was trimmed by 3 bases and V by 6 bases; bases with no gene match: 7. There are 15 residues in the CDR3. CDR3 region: CSAVGLAGGDYEQYF. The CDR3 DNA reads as TGCAGTGCAGTAGGACTAGCGGGAGGAGACTACGAGCAGTACTTC.

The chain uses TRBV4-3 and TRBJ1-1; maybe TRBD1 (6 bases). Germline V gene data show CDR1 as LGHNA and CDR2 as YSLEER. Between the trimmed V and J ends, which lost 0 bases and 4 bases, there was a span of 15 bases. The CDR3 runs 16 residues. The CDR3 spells CASSQDIQGIGTEAFF. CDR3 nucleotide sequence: TGCGCCAGCAGCCAAGATATACAGGGTATTGGCACTGAAGCTTTCTTT.

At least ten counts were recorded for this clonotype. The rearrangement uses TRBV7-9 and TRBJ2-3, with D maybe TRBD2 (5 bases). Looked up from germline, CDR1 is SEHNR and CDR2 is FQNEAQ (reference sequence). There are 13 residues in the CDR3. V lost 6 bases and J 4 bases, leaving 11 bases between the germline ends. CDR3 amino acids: CASRPGIADTQYF. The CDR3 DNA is TGTGCCAGCAGGCCGGGGATCGCAGATACGCAGTATTTT. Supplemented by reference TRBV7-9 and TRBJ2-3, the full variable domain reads DTGVSQNPRHKITKRGQNVTFRCDPISEHNRLYWYRQTLGQGPEFLTYFQNEAQLEKSRLLSDRFSAERPKGSFSTLEIQRTEQGDSAMYLCASRPGIADTQYFGPGTRLTVL.

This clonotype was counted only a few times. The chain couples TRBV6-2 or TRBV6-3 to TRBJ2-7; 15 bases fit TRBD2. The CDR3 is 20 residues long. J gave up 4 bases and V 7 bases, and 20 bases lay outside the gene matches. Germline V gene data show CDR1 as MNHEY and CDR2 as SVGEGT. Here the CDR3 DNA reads TGTGCCAGCATCCAACGCGGGACTAGCGGGAGGCGTCGACACTTTTACGAGCAGTACTTC. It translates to CASIQRGTSGRRRHFYEQYF.

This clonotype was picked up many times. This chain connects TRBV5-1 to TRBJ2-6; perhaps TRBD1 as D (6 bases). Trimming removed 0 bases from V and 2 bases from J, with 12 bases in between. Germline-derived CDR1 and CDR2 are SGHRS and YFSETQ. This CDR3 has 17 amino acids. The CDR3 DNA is TGCGCCAGCAGCTTGGATCGCAGGGGCCCTGGGGCCAACGTCCTGACTTTC. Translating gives CASSLDRRGPGANVLTF.

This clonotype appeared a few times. CDR3 residues: CAINGGMNTEAFF. The CDR3 DNA sequence: TGTGCCATCAACGGGGGAATGAACACTGAAGCTTTCTTT. The chain couples TRBV10-3 to TRBJ1-1, with D possibly matching TRBD1 (5 bases). Trimming left V 7 bases short and J 0 bases short, with 9 bases between. The CDR3 extends over 13 amino acids. Germline loops: CDR1 ENHRY, CDR2 SYGVKD.

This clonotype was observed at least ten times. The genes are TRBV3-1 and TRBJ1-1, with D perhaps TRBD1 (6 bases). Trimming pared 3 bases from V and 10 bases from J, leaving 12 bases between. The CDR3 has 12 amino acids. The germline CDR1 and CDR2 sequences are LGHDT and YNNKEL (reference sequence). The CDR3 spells CASSQTRGGAFF. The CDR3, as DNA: TGTGCCAGCAGCCAGACTCGAGGGGGAGCTTTCTTT. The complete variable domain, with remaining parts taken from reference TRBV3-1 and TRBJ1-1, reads DTAVSQTPKYLVTQMGNDKSIKCEQNLGHDTMYWYKQDSKKFLKIMFSYNNKELIINETVPNRFSPKSPDKAHLNLHINSLELGDSAVYFCASSQTRGGAFFGQGTRLTVV.

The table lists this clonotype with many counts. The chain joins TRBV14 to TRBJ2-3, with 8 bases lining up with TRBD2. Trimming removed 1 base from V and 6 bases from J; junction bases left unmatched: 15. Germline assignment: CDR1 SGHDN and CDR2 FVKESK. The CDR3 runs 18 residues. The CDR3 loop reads CASSQAQVGGGRGDTQYF. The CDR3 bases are TGTGCCAGCAGCCAAGCCCAAGTCGGGGGGGGGCGAGGTGATACGCAGTATTTT.

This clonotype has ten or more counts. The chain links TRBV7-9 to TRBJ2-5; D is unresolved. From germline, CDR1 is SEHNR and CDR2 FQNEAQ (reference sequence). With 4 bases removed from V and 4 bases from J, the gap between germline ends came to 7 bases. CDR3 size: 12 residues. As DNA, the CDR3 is TGTGCCAGCAGCTCTAGTGTAGAGACCCAGTACTTC. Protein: CASSSSVETQYF.

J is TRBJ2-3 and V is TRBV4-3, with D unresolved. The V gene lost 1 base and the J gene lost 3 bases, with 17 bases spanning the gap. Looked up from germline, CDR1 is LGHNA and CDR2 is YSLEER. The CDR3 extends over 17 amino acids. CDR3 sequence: CASSQGALPGPTDTQYF. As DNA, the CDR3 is TGCGCCAGCAGCCAAGGCGCCCTCCCCGGCCCTACAGATACGCAGTATTTT.

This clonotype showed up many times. The chain's CDR3 is CSARVAGGPPNEQFF. In nucleotides, the CDR3 is TGCAGTGCTAGAGTAGCGGGAGGGCCCCCCAATGAGCAGTTCTTC. The chain combines TRBV20-1 with TRBJ2-1, with TRBD2 matching 11 bases. CDR1 and CDR2 from the germline V gene are DFQATT and SNEGSKA (reference sequence). The CDR3 is made up of 15 amino acids. Trimming took 1 base from V and 6 from J; bases not matched to a gene: 5.

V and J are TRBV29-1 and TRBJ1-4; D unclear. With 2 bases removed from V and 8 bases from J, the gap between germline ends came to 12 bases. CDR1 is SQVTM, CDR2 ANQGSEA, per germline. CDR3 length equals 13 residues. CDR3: CSVETHTEEKLFF. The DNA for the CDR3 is TGCAGCGTTGAAACCCATACGGAAGAAAAACTGTTTTTT.

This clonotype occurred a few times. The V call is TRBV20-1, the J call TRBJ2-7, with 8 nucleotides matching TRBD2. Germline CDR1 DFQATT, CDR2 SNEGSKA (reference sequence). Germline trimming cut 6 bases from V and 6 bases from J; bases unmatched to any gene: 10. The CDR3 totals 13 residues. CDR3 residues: CSAGLAGRGEQYF. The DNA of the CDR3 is TGCAGTGCCGGGCTAGCGGGCAGGGGCGAGCAGTACTTC.

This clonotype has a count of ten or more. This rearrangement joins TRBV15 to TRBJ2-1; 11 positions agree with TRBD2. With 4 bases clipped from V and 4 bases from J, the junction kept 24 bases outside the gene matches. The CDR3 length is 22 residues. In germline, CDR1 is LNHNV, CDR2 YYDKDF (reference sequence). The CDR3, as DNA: TGTGCCACCAGCACCTACCCCGGACTAGCGGGCCCCACTGGGGCTAGATACAATGAGCAGTTCTTC. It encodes CATSTYPGLAGPTGARYNEQFF.

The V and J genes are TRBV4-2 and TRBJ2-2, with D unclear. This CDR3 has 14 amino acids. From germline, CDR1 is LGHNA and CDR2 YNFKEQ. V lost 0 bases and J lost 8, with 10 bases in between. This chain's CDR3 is CASSQDPEEGELFF. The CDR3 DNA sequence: TGTGCCAGCAGCCAAGACCCCGAGGAGGGGGAGCTGTTTTTT.

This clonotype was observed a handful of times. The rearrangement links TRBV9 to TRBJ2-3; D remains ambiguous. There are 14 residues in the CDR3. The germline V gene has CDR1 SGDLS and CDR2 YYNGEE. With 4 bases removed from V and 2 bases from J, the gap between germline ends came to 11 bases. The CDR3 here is CASSLTRYTDTQYF. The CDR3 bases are TGTGCCAGCAGCCTCACACGTTACACAGATACGCAGTATTTT. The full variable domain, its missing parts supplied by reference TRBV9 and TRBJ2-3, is DSGVTQTPKHLITATGQRVTLRCSPRSGDLSVYWYQQSLDQGLQFLIQYYNGEERAKGNILERFSAQQFPDLHSELNLSSLELGDSALYFCASSLTRYTDTQYFGPGTRLTVL.

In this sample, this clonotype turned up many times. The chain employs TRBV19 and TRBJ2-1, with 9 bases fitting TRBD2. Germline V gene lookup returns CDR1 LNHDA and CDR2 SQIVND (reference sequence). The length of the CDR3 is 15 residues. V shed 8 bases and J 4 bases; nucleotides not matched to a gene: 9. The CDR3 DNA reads TGTGCCAGTGAGATTAGCGGGGGATTGTACAATGAGCAGTTCTTC. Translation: CASEISGGLYNEQFF.

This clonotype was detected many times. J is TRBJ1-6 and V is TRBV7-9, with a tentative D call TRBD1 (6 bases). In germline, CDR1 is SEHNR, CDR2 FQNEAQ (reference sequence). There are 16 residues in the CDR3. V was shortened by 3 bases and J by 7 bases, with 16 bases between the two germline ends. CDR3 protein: CASSFVGGAENSPLHF. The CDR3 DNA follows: TGTGCCAGCAGCTTTGTGGGGGGCGCGGAGAATTCACCCCTCCACTTT.

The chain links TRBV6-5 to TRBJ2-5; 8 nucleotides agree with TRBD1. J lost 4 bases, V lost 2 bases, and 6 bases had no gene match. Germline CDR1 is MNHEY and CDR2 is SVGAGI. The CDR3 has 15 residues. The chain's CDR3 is CASSYPQGAGETQYF. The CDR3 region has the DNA TGTGCCAGCAGTTACCCCCAGGGGGCGGGAGAGACCCAGTACTTC.

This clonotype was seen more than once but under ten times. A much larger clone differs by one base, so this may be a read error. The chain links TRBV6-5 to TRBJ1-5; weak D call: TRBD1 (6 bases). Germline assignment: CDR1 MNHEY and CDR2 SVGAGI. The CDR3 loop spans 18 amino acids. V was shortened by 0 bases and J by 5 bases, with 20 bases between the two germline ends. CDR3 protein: CASSYSETRGQRYQPQHF. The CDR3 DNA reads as TGTGCCAGCAGTTACTCGGAGACTAGAGGACAGCGTTATCAGCCCCAGCATTTT.

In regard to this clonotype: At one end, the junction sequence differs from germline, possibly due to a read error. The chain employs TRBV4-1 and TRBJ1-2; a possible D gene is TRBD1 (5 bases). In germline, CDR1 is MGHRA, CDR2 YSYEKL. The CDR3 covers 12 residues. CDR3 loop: CASSPTGASALF. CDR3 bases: TGCGCCAGCAGCCCGACCGGGGCGAGTGCTCTCTTC.

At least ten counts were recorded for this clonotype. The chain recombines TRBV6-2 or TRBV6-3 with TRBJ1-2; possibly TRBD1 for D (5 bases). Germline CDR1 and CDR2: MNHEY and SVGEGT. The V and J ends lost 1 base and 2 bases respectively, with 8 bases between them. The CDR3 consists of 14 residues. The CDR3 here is CASSYFGQNYGYTF. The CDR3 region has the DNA TGTGCCAGCAGTTACTTTGGACAAAACTATGGCTACACCTTC.

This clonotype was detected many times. The CDR3 nucleotides are TGTGCCTGGACCCGCCCCGGGGTCAACGAGCAGTACTTC. Translated: CAWTRPGVNEQYF. This chain joins TRBV30 and TRBJ2-7; the D gene is possibly TRBD2 (5 bases). Germline lookup yields CDR1 GTSNPN and CDR2 SVGIG (reference sequence). The CDR3 consists of 13 residues. The V end lost 4 bases, the J end lost 5 bases, and 15 bases lay between the germline ends.